This TCR beta chain was captured in a study of cytomegalovirus exposure and HLA in healthy donors (dated by TCRdb to about 2017). About the study as a whole: An earlier analysis of about 560 of the donors reported under 300 Gb of sequence data and 117 million unique TCR beta sequences obtained from around 190 million T cells. The number of donors typed differed by locus, with roughly 629-640 for A, B, C, DRB1 and DQB1, more than 500 for DQA1, 606 for DPA1, and 400 to 490 for DPB1. A later analysis re-analyzed previously published TCR beta repertoires from roughly 600 donors and added high-resolution HLA genotyping to study TCR occurrence patterns. The T cell repertoires of around 670 subjects were profiled by immunosequencing and related to cytomegalovirus serostatus. The study was designed to test whether signatures of past pathogen exposure could be identified by cataloging public T cell receptors. The study combined high-throughput TCR immunosequencing, statistical association of individual TCRs with disease status, and machine learning to predict cytomegalovirus infection status. In a later genetic analysis, genome-wide SNP genotypes for about three fifths of the roughly 670 donors were used, and that subset was treated as a discovery cohort. All discovery cohort repertoires had been generated using a single sequencing platform. About five DR-DQ haplotypes were handled as single units for association and clustering because linkage in the cohort was strong. A separate validation cohort of 90 to 150 different subjects was used in addition to the roughly 620-subject first cohort. An early release that covered fewer than 800 HLA-typed donors contained 300 to 350 gigabases of sequencing data and approximately 85 million unique TCR sequences. An earlier analysis of around 580 of the donors used high-throughput TCR beta sequencing to judge whether each TCR beta V gene segment behaved as functional or pseudogenic. Among the roughly 410 genotyped donors, around 81% belonged to the genetic ancestry cluster associated with self-reported Caucasian donors. Both class I and class II loci were covered by HLA typing, at four-digit resolution. Donor age, sex, ethnicity and CMV serostatus were collected together with the repertoire data. Across around 400 genotyped donors of the cohort, an average of about 200,000 unique TCR beta nucleotide sequences per donor were sequenced, and roughly a sixth of those sequences were non-productive. Rather than using new phenotypic data, the later analysis identified candidate immune exposures from TCR beta sequences and from how often those sequences occurred across donors. Overall results and qualifications from the work: Sequencing depth was assumed to be roughly uniform across donors in the presence/absence analyses, though that assumption may not hold. A total of roughly 160 TCR beta chains were listed by the study as associated with cytomegalovirus. Most TCR sequences were seen in very few donors, while some public TCRs were found in many individuals. In this cohort, only TCR beta chains were sequenced, and detectable features were limited by the absence of alpha or paired-chain data. A later analysis found that HLA-associated TCR beta chains were more clonally expanded and had lower generation probabilities than equally common non-associated chains. Because the 87-base-pair reads could not distinguish some IMGT-functional V segments, including TRBV6-2 and TRBV6-3, those segments were excluded. Strong co-occurrence of HLA alleles, especially DR and DQ, made assigning TCR associations to individual alleles difficult. Because HLA typing was unavailable for some donors at each locus, only the typed subset was used in association tests. A few of the identified cytomegalovirus-associated TCR beta chains were confirmed in vitro to be specific for cytomegalovirus antigens. A later analysis reported that several top co-occurrence clusters appeared linked to parvovirus B19, influenza, CMV and Epstein-Barr virus. Specific HLA alleles were associated with over 15,000 TCR beta sequences at a false discovery rate of 0.05 in a later analysis. The authors suggested that the approach could potentially be generalized to other disease states and immunological phenotypes. The only immune exposure information available for the cohort was CMV serostatus. In a later analysis, the rate of TCR association differed among HLA loci, with DRB1 alleles having the most associated TCRs and HLA-C alleles having the fewest. In a later analysis, most CMV-associated TCR beta chains were found to appear HLA-restricted, with HLA associations seemingly driven largely by CMV exposure. The classifier was reported to diagnose cytomegalovirus status with high specificity and sensitivity in both the original cohort and the validation cohort. V-gene and J-gene trimming of TCR beta chains was associated with a missense DCLRE1C variant in a later genetic analysis, and the association was replicated in an independent cohort. Correlated functional status among segregating V segments might reflect linkage disequilibrium, but an unknown experimental factor could not be ruled out. A further reported finding was that TCR beta sequences accurately predicted the HLA-A and HLA-B alleles for most subjects in the first cohort. A cluster of highly shared sequence variants was judged likely to be a technical artifact of the sequencing pipeline. An earlier analysis of approximately 540 of the donors showed that most TCR beta V segments appeared in productive rearrangements either about 90% or about 30% of the time, which broadly matched IMGT annotations. In a later genetic analysis, fewer N-insertions in productive TCRs were reported among donors in an Asian-associated ancestry cluster than the approximately 670-donor mean. Roughly 17 rarely observed V segments, including chromosome 9 orphons, were excluded from the earlier analysis of about 610 of the donors because counts were too low.

The cohort comprised fewer than 750 healthy bone marrow donors. At the time of sampling, all cohort members were nominally healthy, though unrecorded immune exposures were likely present. The donor tested CMV seronegative, placing the donor among the 350 to 400 seronegative members of the cohort. A peripheral blood sample was provided by each donor, and peripheral blood mononuclear cells were used for TCR beta sequencing. Genomic DNA extraction from the blood cell samples was performed with the Qiagen DNeasy Blood Extraction Kit. Library prep was done by the immunoSEQ multiplex PCR assay. A mixture of 60 forward primers for TCR Vbeta segments and 13 reverse primers for TCR Jbeta segments was used in the multiplex PCR. Amplification of the CDR3 region of rearranged TCR beta genes was performed with a multiplex PCR assay on genomic DNA. The amplified TCR beta libraries were sequenced on the Illumina HiSeq System as 87-base-pair reads. In the source study's methods: Across the 600 to 700 repertoires, a later analysis counted tens of millions of unique TCR beta chains, some 11 million of which were shared by at least two donors. Raw reads were error-corrected and collapsed into unique sequences with a nearest-neighbor algorithm that merged closely related sequences to remove PCR and sequencing errors. V, D and J gene segments were assigned by aligning CDR3 sequences to IMGT reference sequences. For a sequence to be retained, at least a six-nucleotide match to both a V gene segment and a J gene segment was required. A rearrangement was called productive if the CDR3 had no stop codons and remained in frame with V and J, and every other rearrangement was called non-productive. Following IMGT convention, CDR3 was defined as the stretch from the second conserved V-encoded cysteine up to the conserved J-encoded phenylalanine. The earlier analysis of fewer than 700 of the donors excluded sequences that lacked an unambiguous match to a single V gene segment. An earlier analysis of just under 600 of the donors called V segments functional above 56.7% productive rearrangements and segregating when the between-donor standard deviation exceeded 5%. A statistical classification framework was built for diagnosing cytomegalovirus status from the catalog of TCR beta chain sequences. In a later analysis, TCR nucleotide sequences were compared against IMGT/GENE-DB human TR gene sequences so that V and J genes could be assigned. A later analysis assigned CDR3 sequences and most-parsimonious VDJ recombination scenarios with the TCRdist pipeline. In a later analysis, every TCR beta chain was defined by the combination of its CDR3 amino acid sequence and its V-gene family, and reads without a unique V-gene family were dropped. A later analysis removed 550 to 700 highly shared, low-generation-probability nucleotide sequences to deal with suspected cross-contamination and a sequencing artifact. For each public chain, a later analysis derived a clonal expansion index from normalized ranks of inferred template counts within each repertoire. Generation probabilities in a later analysis came from a VDJ recombination model fitted to out-of-frame rearrangements, and those results were checked against IGoR. A later analysis scored TCR-TCR, TCR-HLA and TCR-CMV co-occurrence with hypergeometric tests, applying a repertoire-size bias correction to TCR pairs. A later analysis estimated false discovery rates by permuting HLA or CMV assignments 20 times. In a later analysis, co-occurring TCRs were grouped using DBSCAN, with TCRdist sequence similarity added in when clustering inside HLA-allele-positive subsets. Repertoires with fewer than 30,000 or more than 120,000 public chains were left out of co-occurrence clustering, as were five repertoires with anomalous nucleotide sharing. This is the immuneACCESS table as TCRdb keeps it, with only in-frame sequences that have V and J called. A part of the clones is gone; compared with another copy, unresolved V genes explain less than half, and the rest is unexplained. V and J calls plus clone size are reproduced from that table; the DNA served to infer D and trimming. This sample lists more than 100,000 clones; over 65% were detected once. About 1.5% of the sample is in the top ten clones.

Turning to this clone: Its specific antigen is unknown. Base qualities are not provided; no much larger clone lies one nucleotide away.

CDR1 is given as SGHAT and CDR2 as FQNNGV, both from the germline V gene. The CDR3 sequence holds 16 residues, the cysteine and phenylalanine included. Solely the CDR3 DNA is kept, with 48 bases framed from the first base. V loses 0 bases at its end and J loses 10 bases; junction bases beyond the gene matches: 9. The rearranged segments are TRBV11-2 and TRBJ2-1, with 10 junctional bases fitting TRBD1. The clonotype was recovered from a man in his forties in good health and CMV-seronegative. The sample comprised PBMCs. CDR3 reads: CASSLDRRQGAREQFF. Here is the DNA: TGTGCCAGCAGCTTAGATCGAAGACAGGGGGCAAGGGAGCAGTTCTTC.